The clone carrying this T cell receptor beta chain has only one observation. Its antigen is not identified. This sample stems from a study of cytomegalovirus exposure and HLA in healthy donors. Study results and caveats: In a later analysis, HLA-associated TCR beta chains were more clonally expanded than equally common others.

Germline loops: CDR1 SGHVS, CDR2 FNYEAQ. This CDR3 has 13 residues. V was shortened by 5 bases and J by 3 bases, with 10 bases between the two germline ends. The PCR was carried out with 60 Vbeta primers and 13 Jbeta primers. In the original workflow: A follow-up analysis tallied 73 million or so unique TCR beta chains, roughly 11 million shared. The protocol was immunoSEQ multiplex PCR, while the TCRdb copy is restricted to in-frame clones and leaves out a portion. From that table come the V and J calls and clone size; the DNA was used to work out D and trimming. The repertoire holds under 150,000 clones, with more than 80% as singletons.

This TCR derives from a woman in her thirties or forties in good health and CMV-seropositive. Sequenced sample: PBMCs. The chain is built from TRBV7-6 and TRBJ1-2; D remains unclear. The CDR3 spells CASSPGSDYGYTF. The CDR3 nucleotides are TGTGCCAGCAGCCCTGGGAGCGACTATGGCTACACCTTC.